The 9 T cell receptor beta chains below all came from one sample that was sequenced in a study of cytomegalovirus exposure and HLA in healthy donors. PCR involved 60 Vbeta and 13 Jbeta primers. Only in-frame clones appear in the TCRdb table, and some are missing; sequencing was by immunoSEQ multiplex PCR. The table has under 200,000 clones, more than 80% seen once. The sample comprised PBMCs. These receptors all stem from a woman aged 50 to 60 in good health and CMV-seropositive.

The CDR3 sequence: CASSHPGSSYEQYF. Here the CDR3 DNA reads TGCGCCAGCAGCCATCCAGGAAGCTCCTACGAGCAGTACTTC. This chain joins TRBV4-3 and TRBJ2-7; D is ambiguous. CDR1 LGHNA and CDR2 YSLEER come from the germline V gene. The CDR3 sequence is 14 residues long. Deletions cut 3 bases from V and 0 bases from J, with 9 bases between.

The chain recombines TRBV6-6 with TRBJ2-7, with TRBD1 matching 8 bases. With V trimmed by 6 bases and J by 3 bases, 10 bases remained unmatched. Germline values: CDR1 MNHNY, CDR2 SVGAGI (reference sequence). The CDR3 consists of 15 residues. CDR3 region: CASSLTQGAGYEQYF. The CDR3 DNA is TGTGCCAGCAGCCTCACCCAGGGGGCAGGCTACGAGCAGTACTTC.

The gene calls are TRBV18 and TRBJ1-6; no firm D call. This CDR3 region has 15 residues. Trimming took off 3 bases at V and 0 bases at J, with 6 bases between the two ends. Germline CDR1 is KGHSH and CDR2 is LQKENI. The DNA for the CDR3 is TGTGCCAGCTCACCCGTTAGCTCCTATAATTCACCCCTCCACTTT. Its protein product is CASSPVSSYNSPLHF.

This chain connects TRBV2 to TRBJ2-3, with TRBD2 identical over 8 bases. From germline, CDR1 is SNHLY and CDR2 FYNNEI. J was trimmed by 1 base and V by 7 bases; bases with no gene match: 7. This CDR3 is built from 15 residues. This chain's CDR3 is CASTGRSGGTDTQYF. The CDR3 DNA sequence: TGTGCCAGCACCGGACGTAGCGGGGGCACAGATACGCAGTATTTT.

The rearrangement uses TRBV7-2 and TRBJ2-1, with 10 bases matching TRBD2. Trimming removed 3 bases from V and 6 bases from J; junction bases left unmatched: 5. CDR1 SGHTA and CDR2 FQGNSA come from the germline V gene. The length of the CDR3 is 15 residues. DNA of the CDR3: TGTGCCAGCAGCTTTTCCGGACTAGCGGCCAATGAGCAGTTCTTC. Protein product: CASSFSGLAANEQFF.

This clone was detected only a few times. The V gene is TRBV7-9, the J gene TRBJ1-3; D uncertain. The V gene's germline CDR1 is SEHNR and CDR2 FQNEAQ (reference sequence). Trimming took off 3 bases at V and 6 bases at J, with 9 bases between the two ends. CDR3 length equals 13 residues. The CDR3 protein is CASSLGGENTIYF. CDR3 nucleotides: TGTGCCAGCAGCTTGGGAGGCGAAAACACCATATATTTT.

V and J are TRBV7-3 and TRBJ2-3, with D maybe TRBD1 (6 bases). Germline CDR1 reads SGHTA; CDR2 reads FQGTGA. Trimming shortened V by 5 bases and J by 1 base, and 16 bases separated the two germline ends. CDR3 length equals 16 residues. Written as DNA, the CDR3 is TGTGCCAGCAGCCCATCCGGGGCAGGGGGCACAGATACGCAGTATTTT. Its protein is CASSPSGAGGTDTQYF.

The chain has TRBV5-6 and TRBJ2-3; D remains unclear. Trimming took off 3 bases at V and 2 bases at J, with 13 bases between the two ends. This CDR3 has 15 residues. In germline, CDR1 is SGHDT, CDR2 YYEEEE. The CDR3 DNA sequence: TGTGCCAGCAGCTCACGACTCGAGTACACAGATACGCAGTATTTT. As protein: CASSSRLEYTDTQYF.

The gene calls are TRBV11-1 and TRBJ2-7; D not certain. The V and J ends lost 1 base and 5 bases respectively, with 12 bases between them. Germline V gives CDR1 SGHAT, CDR2 FQDESV (reference sequence). CDR3 length: 14 residues. DNA for the CDR3: TGTGCCAGCAGCTTAGTCTTACCTGGAGACGAGCAGTACTTC. This codes for CASSLVLPGDEQYF.